Detailed here is one T cell receptor beta chain. No antigen is known for it. CDR1 and CDR2 from the germline V gene are KGHSH and LQKENI. This CDR3 region has 13 residues. The ends were cut back, 9 bases at V and 6 bases at J, with 18 bases in the middle. Using immunoSEQ multiplex PCR, the repertoire was profiled, and TCRdb retains in-frame clones only, with some absent. Of under 150,000 clones in the sample, 85% to 95% were seen once. The source of the sample is a study of T cell responses to AZD1222 COVID-19 vaccine. General study points: The repertoires were collected only after the peak T cell response.

The receptor was derived from an adult in good health. The chain employs TRBV18 and TRBJ2-7; no clear D gene. Sequenced here: peripheral blood, sampled on day 0 of AZD1222 vaccination. The CDR3 nucleotides read TGTGCCAGTTCCTCTACCGTCCCTGGCGAGCAGTACTTC. It codes for CASSSTVPGEQYF.